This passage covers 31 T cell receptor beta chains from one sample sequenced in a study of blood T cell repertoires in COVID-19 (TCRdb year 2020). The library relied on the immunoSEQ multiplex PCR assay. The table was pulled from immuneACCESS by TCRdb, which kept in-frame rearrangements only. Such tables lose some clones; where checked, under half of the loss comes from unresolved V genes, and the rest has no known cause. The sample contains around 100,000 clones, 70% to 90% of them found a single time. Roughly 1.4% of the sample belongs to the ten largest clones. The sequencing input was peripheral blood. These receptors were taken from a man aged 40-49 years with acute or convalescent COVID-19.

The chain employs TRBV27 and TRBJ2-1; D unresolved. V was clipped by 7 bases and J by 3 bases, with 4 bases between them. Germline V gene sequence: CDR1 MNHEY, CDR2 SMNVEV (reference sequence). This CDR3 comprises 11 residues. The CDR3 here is CASTFYNEQFF. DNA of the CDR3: TGTGCCAGCACCTTCTACAATGAGCAGTTCTTC.

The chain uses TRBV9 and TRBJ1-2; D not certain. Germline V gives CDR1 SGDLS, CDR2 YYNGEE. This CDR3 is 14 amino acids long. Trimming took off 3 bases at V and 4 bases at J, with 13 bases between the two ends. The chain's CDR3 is CASSGSRLTYGYTF. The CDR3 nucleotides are TGTGCCAGCAGCGGTAGCCGGCTTACCTATGGCTACACCTTC.

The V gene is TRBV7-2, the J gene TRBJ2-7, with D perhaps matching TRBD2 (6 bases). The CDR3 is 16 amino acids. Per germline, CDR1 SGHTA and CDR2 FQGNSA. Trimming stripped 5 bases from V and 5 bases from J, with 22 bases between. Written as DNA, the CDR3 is TGTGCCAGCAGCGTAGAAACGGGACTCAAAGGGAACGAGCAGTACTTC. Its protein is CASSVETGLKGNEQYF.

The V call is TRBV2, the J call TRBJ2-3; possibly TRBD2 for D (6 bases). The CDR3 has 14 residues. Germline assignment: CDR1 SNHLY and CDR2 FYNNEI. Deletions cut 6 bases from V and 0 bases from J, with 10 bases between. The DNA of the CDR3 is TGTGCCAGCAGGACAAGCGGGAGCACAGATACGCAGTATTTT. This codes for CASRTSGSTDTQYF.

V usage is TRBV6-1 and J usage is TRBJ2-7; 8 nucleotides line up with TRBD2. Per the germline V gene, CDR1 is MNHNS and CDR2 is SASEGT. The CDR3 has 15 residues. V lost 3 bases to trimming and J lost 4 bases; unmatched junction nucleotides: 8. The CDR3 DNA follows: TGTGCCAGCAGTGATATCGGCGGGGGGATATACGAGCAGTACTTC. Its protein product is CASSDIGGGIYEQYF.

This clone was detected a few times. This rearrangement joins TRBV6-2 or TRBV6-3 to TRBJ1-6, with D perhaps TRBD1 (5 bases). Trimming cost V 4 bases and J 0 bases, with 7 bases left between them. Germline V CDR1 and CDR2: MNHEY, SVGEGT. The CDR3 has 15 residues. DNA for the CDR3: TGTGCCAGCAGTTGGACAAACTCCTATAATTCACCCCTCCACTTT. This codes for CASSWTNSYNSPLHF.

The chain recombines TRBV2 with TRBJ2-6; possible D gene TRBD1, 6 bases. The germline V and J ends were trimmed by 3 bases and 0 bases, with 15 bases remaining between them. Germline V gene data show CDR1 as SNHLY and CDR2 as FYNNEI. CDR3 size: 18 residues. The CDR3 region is CASSDNRAHRSGANVLTF. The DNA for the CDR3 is TGTGCCAGCAGTGACAACAGGGCTCATCGCTCTGGGGCCAACGTCCTGACTTTC.

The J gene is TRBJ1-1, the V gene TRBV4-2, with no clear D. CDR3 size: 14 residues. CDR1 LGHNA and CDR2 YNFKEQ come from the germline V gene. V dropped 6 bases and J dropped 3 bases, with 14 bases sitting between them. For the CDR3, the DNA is TGTGCCAGCAGGAGAGCTAATTTGGACACTGAAGCTTTCTTT. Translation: CASRRANLDTEAFF.

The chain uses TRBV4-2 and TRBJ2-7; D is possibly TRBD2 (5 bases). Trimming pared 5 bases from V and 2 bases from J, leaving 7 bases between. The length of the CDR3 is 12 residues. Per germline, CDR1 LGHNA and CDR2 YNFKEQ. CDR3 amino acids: CASSNGAYEQYF. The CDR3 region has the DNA TGTGCCAGCAGCAACGGGGCCTACGAGCAGTACTTC.

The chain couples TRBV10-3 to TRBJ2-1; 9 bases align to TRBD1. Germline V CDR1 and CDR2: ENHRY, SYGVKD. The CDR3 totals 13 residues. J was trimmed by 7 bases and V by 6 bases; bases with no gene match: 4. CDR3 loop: CAIRGTGWNEQFF. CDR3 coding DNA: TGTGCCATCAGGGGGACAGGGTGGAATGAGCAGTTCTTC.

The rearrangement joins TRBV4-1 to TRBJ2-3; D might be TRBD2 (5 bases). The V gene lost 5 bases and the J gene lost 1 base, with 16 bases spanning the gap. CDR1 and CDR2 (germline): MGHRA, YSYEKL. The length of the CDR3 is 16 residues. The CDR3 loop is CASSEPTLGGTDTQYF. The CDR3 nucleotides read TGCGCCAGCAGCGAACCAACCCTCGGGGGCACAGATACGCAGTATTTT.

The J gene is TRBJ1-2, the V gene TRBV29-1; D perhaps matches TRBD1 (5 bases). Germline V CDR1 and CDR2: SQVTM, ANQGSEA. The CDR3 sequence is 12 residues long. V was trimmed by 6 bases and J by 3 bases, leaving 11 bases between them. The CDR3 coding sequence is TGCAGCGTCCTCTTAGGGGACTATGGCTACACCTTC. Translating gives CSVLLGDYGYTF.

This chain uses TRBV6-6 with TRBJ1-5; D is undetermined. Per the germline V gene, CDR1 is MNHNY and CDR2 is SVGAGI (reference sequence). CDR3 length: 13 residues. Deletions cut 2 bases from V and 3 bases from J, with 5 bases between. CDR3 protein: CASSYDTNQPQHF. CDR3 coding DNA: TGTGCCAGCAGTTACGACACCAATCAGCCCCAGCATTTT.

CDR3: CASSRSGNSYNEQFF. DNA of the CDR3: TGTGCCAGCAGCAGAAGCGGGAACTCCTACAATGAGCAGTTCTTC. The genes are TRBV9 and TRBJ2-1; TRBD2 matches at 7 bases. V dropped 4 bases and J dropped 0; count of bases not matched to a gene: 4. This CDR3 comprises 15 residues. Per germline, CDR1 SGDLS and CDR2 YYNGEE.

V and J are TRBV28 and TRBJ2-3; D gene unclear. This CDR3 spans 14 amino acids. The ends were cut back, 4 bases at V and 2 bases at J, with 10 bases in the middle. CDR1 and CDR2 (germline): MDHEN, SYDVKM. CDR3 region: CASSSSSITDTQYF. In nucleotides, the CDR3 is TGTGCCAGCAGTTCCTCCTCTATCACAGATACGCAGTATTTT.

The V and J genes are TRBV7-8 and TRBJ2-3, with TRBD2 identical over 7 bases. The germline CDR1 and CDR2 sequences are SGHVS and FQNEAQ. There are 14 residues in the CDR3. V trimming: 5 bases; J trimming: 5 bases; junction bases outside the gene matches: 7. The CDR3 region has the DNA TGTGCCAGCAGCCCCCTTTGGGGGGGAGATACGCAGTATTTT. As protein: CASSPLWGGDTQYF.

CDR3 amino acids: CASSLDALAGGPETGELFF. Here the CDR3 DNA reads TGTGCCAGCAGTTTAGATGCACTAGCGGGAGGGCCGGAGACCGGGGAGCTGTTTTTT. V is TRBV28 and J is TRBJ2-2, with 13 positions matching TRBD2. The CDR3 runs 19 residues. Looked up from germline, CDR1 is MDHEN and CDR2 is SYDVKM. The ends lost 2 bases at V and 5 bases at J; junction bases unmatched: 11.

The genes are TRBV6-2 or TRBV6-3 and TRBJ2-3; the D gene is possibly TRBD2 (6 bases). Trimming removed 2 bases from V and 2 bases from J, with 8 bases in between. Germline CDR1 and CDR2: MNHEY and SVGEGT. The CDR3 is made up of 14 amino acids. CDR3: CASSYTGVTDTQYF. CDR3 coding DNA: TGTGCCAGCAGTTACACGGGGGTCACAGATACGCAGTATTTT.

The CDR3 DNA is TGTGCCAGCAGCAAGACTAGCGGGAGGGCCACAGATACGCAGTATTTT. It encodes CASSKTSGRATDTQYF. The V and J genes are TRBV11-2 and TRBJ2-3; 14 bases align to TRBD2. CDR1 SGHAT and CDR2 FQNNGV come from the germline V gene. V lost 5 bases and J lost 2; bases outside the gene matches: 3. The CDR3 is made up of 16 amino acids.

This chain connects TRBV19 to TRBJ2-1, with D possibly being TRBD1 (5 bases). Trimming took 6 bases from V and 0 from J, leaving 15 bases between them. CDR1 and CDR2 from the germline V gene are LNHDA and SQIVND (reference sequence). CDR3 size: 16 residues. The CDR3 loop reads CASSPQVLASYNEQFF. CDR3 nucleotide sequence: TGTGCCAGTAGCCCACAGGTCTTAGCCTCCTACAATGAGCAGTTCTTC.

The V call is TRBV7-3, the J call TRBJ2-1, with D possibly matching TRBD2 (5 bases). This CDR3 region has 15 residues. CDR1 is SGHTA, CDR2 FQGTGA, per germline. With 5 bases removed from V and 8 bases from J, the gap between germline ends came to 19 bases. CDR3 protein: CASSPHGLASDEQFF. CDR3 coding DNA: TGTGCCAGCAGCCCCCACGGACTGGCCTCGGATGAGCAGTTCTTC.

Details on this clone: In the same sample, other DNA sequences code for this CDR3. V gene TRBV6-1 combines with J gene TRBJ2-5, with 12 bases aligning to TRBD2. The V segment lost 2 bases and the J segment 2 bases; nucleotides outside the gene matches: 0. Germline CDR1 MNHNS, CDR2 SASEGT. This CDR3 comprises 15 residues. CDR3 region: CASSELAGGQETQYF. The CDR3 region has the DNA TGTGCCAGCAGTGAACTAGCGGGGGGGCAAGAGACCCAGTACTTC.

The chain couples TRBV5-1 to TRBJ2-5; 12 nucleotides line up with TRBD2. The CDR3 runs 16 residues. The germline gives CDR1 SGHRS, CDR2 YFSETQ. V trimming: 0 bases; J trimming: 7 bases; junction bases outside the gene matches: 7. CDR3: CASSLGLAGVRGTQYF. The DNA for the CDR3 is TGCGCCAGCAGCTTGGGACTAGCGGGAGTTAGGGGGACCCAGTACTTC.

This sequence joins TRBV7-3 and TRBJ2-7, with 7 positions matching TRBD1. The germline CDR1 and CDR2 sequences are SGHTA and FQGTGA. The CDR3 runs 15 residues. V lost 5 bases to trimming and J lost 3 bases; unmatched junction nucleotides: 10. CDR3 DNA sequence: TGTGCCAGCAGCCCTAAAGGGGGCTTCCTCTACGAGCAGTACTTC. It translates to CASSPKGGFLYEQYF.

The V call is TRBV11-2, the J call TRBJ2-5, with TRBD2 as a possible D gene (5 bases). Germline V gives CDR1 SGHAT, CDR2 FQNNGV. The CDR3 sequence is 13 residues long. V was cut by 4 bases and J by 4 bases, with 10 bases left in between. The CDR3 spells CASSYEGIETQYF. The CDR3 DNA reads TGTGCCAGCAGCTACGAGGGAATAGAGACCCAGTACTTC. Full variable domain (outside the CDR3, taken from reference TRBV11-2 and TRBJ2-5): EAGVAQSPRYKIIEKRQSVAFWCNPISGHATLYWYQQILGQGPKLLIQFQNNGVVDDSQLPKDRFSAERLKGVDSTLKIQPAKLEDSAVYLCASSYEGIETQYFGPGTRLLVL.

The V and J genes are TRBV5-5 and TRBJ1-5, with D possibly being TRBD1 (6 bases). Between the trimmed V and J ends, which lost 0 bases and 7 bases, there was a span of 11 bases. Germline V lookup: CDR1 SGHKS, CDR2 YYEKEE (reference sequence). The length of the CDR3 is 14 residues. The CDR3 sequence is CASSLGEGEQPQHF. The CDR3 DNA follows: TGTGCCAGCAGCTTGGGGGAGGGGGAGCAGCCCCAGCATTTT.

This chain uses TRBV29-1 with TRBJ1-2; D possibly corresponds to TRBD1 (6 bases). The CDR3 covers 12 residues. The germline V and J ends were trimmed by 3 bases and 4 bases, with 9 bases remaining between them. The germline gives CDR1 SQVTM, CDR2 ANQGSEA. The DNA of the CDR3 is TGCAGCGTTGAGACAGGTTTCTATGGCTACACCTTC. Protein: CSVETGFYGYTF.

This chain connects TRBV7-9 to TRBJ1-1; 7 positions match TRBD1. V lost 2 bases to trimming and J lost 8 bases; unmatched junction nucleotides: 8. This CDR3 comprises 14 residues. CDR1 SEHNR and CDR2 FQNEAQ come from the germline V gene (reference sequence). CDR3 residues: CASSLRQGRPEAFF. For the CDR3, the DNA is TGTGCCAGCAGCTTACGACAGGGACGCCCCGAAGCTTTCTTT. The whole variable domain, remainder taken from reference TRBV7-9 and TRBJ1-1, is DTGVSQNPRHKITKRGQNVTFRCDPISEHNRLYWYRQTLGQGPEFLTYFQNEAQLEKSRLLSDRFSAERPKGSFSTLEIQRTEQGDSAMYLCASSLRQGRPEAFFGQGTRLTVV.

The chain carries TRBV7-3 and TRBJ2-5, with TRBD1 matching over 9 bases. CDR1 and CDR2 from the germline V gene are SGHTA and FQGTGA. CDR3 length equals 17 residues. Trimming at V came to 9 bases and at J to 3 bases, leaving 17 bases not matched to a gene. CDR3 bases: TGTGCCAGACGGGGCTGGGACAGGGTTGTGCCCGAAGAGACCCAGTACTTC. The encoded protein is CARRGWDRVVPEETQYF.

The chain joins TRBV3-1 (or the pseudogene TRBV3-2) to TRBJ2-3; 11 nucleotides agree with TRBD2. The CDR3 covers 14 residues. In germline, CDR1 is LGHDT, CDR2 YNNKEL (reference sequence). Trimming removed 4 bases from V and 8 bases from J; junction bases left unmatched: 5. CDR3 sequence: CASSPLAGGGTQYF. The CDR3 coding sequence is TGTGCCAGCAGCCCCCTAGCGGGGGGTGGTACGCAGTATTTT.

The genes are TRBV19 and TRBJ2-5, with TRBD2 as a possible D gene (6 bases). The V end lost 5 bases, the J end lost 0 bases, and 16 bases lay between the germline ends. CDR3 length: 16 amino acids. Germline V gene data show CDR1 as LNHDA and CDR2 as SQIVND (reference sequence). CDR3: CASSPSFLANQETQYF. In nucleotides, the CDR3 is TGTGCCAGTAGTCCGTCCTTCCTAGCGAACCAAGAGACCCAGTACTTC.